The TCR beta chain under discussion was sequenced for a study of cytomegalovirus exposure and HLA in healthy donors. General observations from the study: Being productive about 90% or about 30% of the time was typical of most TCR beta V segments in an earlier analysis. Later work found most CMV-associated TCR beta chains apparently HLA-restricted. A list of about 160 TCR beta chains associated with cytomegalovirus was given. What a later analysis showed was that several of the most significant clusters appeared linked to common viral pathogens.

On this clone: Its target is not known.

PCR was performed using 60 Vbeta and 13 Jbeta primers. Produced via immunoSEQ multiplex PCR; TCRdb's table is partial and in-frame only. The profile shows approximately 130,000 clones, over 65% of them singletons. The sequenced material came from PBMCs. The clonotype comes from a middle-aged woman in good health and CMV-seronegative.

The CDR3 reads CAISESPGLAGDTVPYEQYF. The CDR3, as DNA: TGTGCCATCAGTGAGTCCCCCGGACTAGCGGGAGACACCGTCCCGTACGAGCAGTACTTC. The chain joins TRBV10-3 to TRBJ2-7, with 13 bases identical to TRBD2. Germline V lookup: CDR1 ENHRY, CDR2 SYGVKD. CDR3 size: 20 residues. V lost 0 bases, J lost 4 bases, and 15 bases stayed unmatched.